The 25 T cell receptor beta chains below were found in one sample sequenced in a study of cytomegalovirus exposure and HLA in healthy donors. Primers included in the PCR were 60 Vbeta and 13 Jbeta primers. Data came from immunoSEQ multiplex PCR; TCRdb stores just in-frame clones and leaves some out. Among about 120,000 clones, roughly 72% were seen once, and the ten largest hold 11%. The material sequenced was PBMCs. These receptors were obtained from a woman between 50 and 59 years old in good health and CMV-seropositive.

V usage is TRBV18 and J usage is TRBJ2-4; weak D call: TRBD1 (5 bases). V was trimmed by 3 bases and J by 0 bases, leaving 12 bases between them. This CDR3 has 16 residues. Germline assignment: CDR1 KGHSH and CDR2 LQKENI. As DNA, the CDR3 is TGTGCCAGCTCACCTGGGGCAGAGCTAGCCAAAAACATTCAGTACTTC. It is translated as CASSPGAELAKNIQYF.

The CDR3 is CASSYSPGEETQYF. The CDR3 coding sequence is TGTGCCAGCAGTTACTCGCCAGGGGAAGAGACCCAGTACTTC. This chain joins TRBV6-5 and TRBJ2-5; perhaps TRBD1 as D (6 bases). The V end lost 0 bases, the J end lost 3 bases, and 8 bases lay between the germline ends. The CDR3 loop spans 14 amino acids. Germline CDR1 and CDR2: MNHEY and SVGAGI.

V usage is TRBV7-2 and J usage is TRBJ2-3, with 9 bases identical to TRBD2. In germline, CDR1 is SGHTA, CDR2 FQGNSA. The V segment lost 1 base and the J segment 5 bases; nucleotides outside the gene matches: 13. This CDR3 has 18 residues. The CDR3 here is CASSLGGSRRGGGDTQYF. As DNA, the CDR3 is TGTGCCAGCAGCTTAGGGGGGTCGCGGCGGGGGGGCGGAGATACGCAGTATTTT.

This chain links TRBV7-2 with TRBJ1-6; weak D call: TRBD1 (5 bases). The CDR3 has 17 residues. Germline loops: CDR1 SGHTA, CDR2 FQGNSA. Trimming removed 5 bases at V and 0 bases at J, with 14 bases between. The CDR3 spells CASSPWGGSSYNSPLHF. DNA of the CDR3: TGTGCCAGCAGCCCATGGGGGGGTAGCTCCTATAATTCACCCCTCCACTTT. The full variable domain, with the rest looked up from reference TRBV7-2 and TRBJ1-6, is GAGVSQSPSNKVTEKGKDVELRCDPISGHTALYWYRQSLGQGLEFLIYFQGNSAPDKSGLPSDRFSAERTGGSVSTLTIQRTQQEDSAVYLCASSPWGGSSYNSPLHFGNGTRLTVT.

J is TRBJ2-3 and V is TRBV19, with a tentative D call TRBD2 (7 bases). Per germline, CDR1 LNHDA and CDR2 SQIVND (reference sequence). The CDR3 runs 15 residues. V lost 3 bases, J lost 4 bases, and 14 bases lay in between. This chain's CDR3 is CASSISGGSADTQYF. CDR3 DNA: TGTGCCAGTAGTATTTCGGGGGGCAGCGCAGATACGCAGTATTTT.

The chain employs TRBV14 and TRBJ2-3, with a weak D call TRBD2 (5 bases). In germline, CDR1 is SGHDN, CDR2 FVKESK. V was clipped by 7 bases and J by 4 bases, with 21 bases between them. The CDR3 consists of 16 residues. The CDR3 coding sequence is TGTGCCAGCAATACCGGCACCCTTCTGAGGGCAGATACGCAGTATTTT. Translated, it gives CASNTGTLLRADTQYF.

The V and J genes are TRBV10-3 and TRBJ1-4, with TRBD1 as a possible D gene (5 bases). CDR1 and CDR2 from the germline V gene are ENHRY and SYGVKD. The CDR3 runs to 12 residues. Trimming took 6 bases from V and 6 from J, leaving 8 bases between them. CDR3 DNA sequence: TGTGCCATCAGAGGGGATGATGAAAAACTGTTTTTT. Its translation is CAIRGDDEKLFF.

This chain joins TRBV4-2 and TRBJ2-3; no clear D. Germline V gene lookup returns CDR1 LGHNA and CDR2 YNFKEQ. The V end was cut by 1 base, the J end by 4 bases, with 9 bases between. The CDR3 totals 14 residues. The CDR3 DNA reads TGTGCCAGCAGCCAAGTAAGCGAAGCAGATACGCAGTATTTT. This gives the protein CASSQVSEADTQYF.

The chain employs TRBV9 and TRBJ1-4; TRBD1 agrees at 7 bases. The length of the CDR3 is 16 residues. Germline V gene data show CDR1 as SGDLS and CDR2 as YYNGEE. After removal of 1 base from V and 7 bases from J, the junction contained 10 bases not matched to a gene. CDR3 bases: TGTGCCAGCAGCGTAACTCCCAAGGGGGCGGGTGAAAAACTGTTTTTT. Residues: CASSVTPKGAGEKLFF. The whole variable domain, filled in from reference TRBV9 and TRBJ1-4, reads DSGVTQTPKHLITATGQRVTLRCSPRSGDLSVYWYQQSLDQGLQFLIQYYNGEERAKGNILERFSAQQFPDLHSELNLSSLELGDSALYFCASSVTPKGAGEKLFFGSGTQLSVL.

The chain is built from TRBV5-1 and TRBJ1-3, with unresolved D. This CDR3 has 15 residues. V shed 1 base and J shed 2 bases, with 10 bases lying between them. Germline CDR1 and CDR2: SGHRS and YFSETQ. The CDR3 DNA is TGCGCCAGCAGCTTGCTGGGAGGAACTGGAAACACCATATATTTT. This sequence encodes CASSLLGGTGNTIYF.

The rearrangement uses TRBV4-2 and TRBJ2-1; 10 positions match TRBD1. Unmatched junction bases numbered 12, after V lost 0 bases and J lost 7 bases. From germline, CDR1 is LGHNA and CDR2 YNFKEQ. This CDR3 has 18 residues. The CDR3 sequence is CASSQEGTPGQGLNEQFF. The CDR3 DNA sequence: TGTGCCAGCAGCCAAGAAGGAACACCGGGACAGGGGCTAAATGAGCAGTTCTTC.

J is TRBJ2-5 and V is TRBV5-6, with D tentatively TRBD2 (5 bases). Trimming cost V 4 bases and J 3 bases, with 19 bases left between them. Germline CDR1 is SGHDT and CDR2 is YYEEEE. There are 16 residues in the CDR3. The CDR3 region has the DNA TGTGCCAGCAGCCACTTCCGACGGGGAATCAAAGAGACCCAGTACTTC. It translates to CASSHFRRGIKETQYF.

The CDR3 here is CASSPGGGSNEKLFF. DNA of the CDR3: TGTGCCAGCTCACCAGGCGGGGGATCTAATGAAAAACTGTTTTTT. The rearrangement joins TRBV18 to TRBJ1-4; TRBD1 might be the D (5 bases). CDR1 and CDR2 (germline): KGHSH, LQKENI. The V gene lost 2 bases and the J gene lost 3 bases, with 10 bases spanning the gap. CDR3 length equals 15 residues.

The CDR3 DNA follows: TGTGCCAGCAGTGAGAACAGGCTCGACGAGCAGTACTTC. Translation: CASSENRLDEQYF. The chain is built from TRBV2 and TRBJ2-7, with D perhaps TRBD1 (5 bases). Trimming removed 3 bases from V and 5 bases from J, with 11 bases in between. The CDR3 has 13 amino acids. Germline V gives CDR1 SNHLY, CDR2 FYNNEI.

This clone was detected only a few times. The chain recombines TRBV5-1 with TRBJ2-3; 8 nucleotides match TRBD1. The CDR3 totals 16 residues. V gave up 2 bases and J gave up 4 bases; unmatched junction bases: 9. Germline V gene data show CDR1 as SGHRS and CDR2 as YFSETQ. The CDR3 sequence is CASSFYGSQGADTQYF. The CDR3 region has the DNA TGCGCCAGCAGCTTCTATGGGTCACAGGGGGCAGATACGCAGTATTTT.

The chain joins TRBV19 to TRBJ2-6, with D perhaps matching TRBD1 (6 bases). V was shortened by 5 bases and J by 0 bases, with 11 bases between the two germline ends. The CDR3 spans 16 residues. The germline CDR1 and CDR2 sequences are LNHDA and SQIVND (reference sequence). The CDR3 reads CASSRTDLSGANVLTF. CDR3 in DNA: TGTGCCAGTAGTCGGACAGACCTCTCTGGGGCCAACGTCCTGACTTTC.

The chain combines TRBV29-1 with TRBJ2-1; a weak D match, TRBD2 (5 bases). CDR1 and CDR2 (germline): SQVTM, ANQGSEA. Trimming cost V 6 bases and J 10 bases, with 19 bases left between them. CDR3 size: 13 residues. In DNA, the CDR3 is TGCAGCGTCCCGGAAGGAGGAAAACCGGAGCAGTTCTTC. This translates into CSVPEGGKPEQFF.

J is TRBJ1-1 and V is TRBV5-4; 7 nucleotides align to TRBD1. The CDR3 covers 17 residues. CDR1 and CDR2 (germline): SGHNT, YYREEE (reference sequence). V lost 0 bases, J lost 0 bases, and 8 bases stayed unmatched. Here the CDR3 reads CASSLGGQNYMNTEAFF. The CDR3 coding sequence is TGTGCCAGCAGCTTGGGGGGACAGAACTACATGAACACTGAAGCTTTCTTT.

This clone was observed a handful of times. The chain uses TRBV5-1 and TRBJ1-1; TRBD1 matches 9 bases. With 1 base clipped from V and 5 bases from J, the junction kept 6 bases outside the gene matches. The V gene's germline CDR1 is SGHRS and CDR2 YFSETQ. The CDR3 has 15 residues. The CDR3 bases are TGCGCCAGCAGCTTGTGGACAGGGGAAGGGACTGAAGCTTTCTTT. Amino acid sequence: CASSLWTGEGTEAFF.

The CDR3 bases are TGTGCCAGTAGTTCGGTGCTGCATCAGCCCCAGCATTTT. Encoded protein: CASSSVLHQPQHF. The chain joins TRBV19 to TRBJ1-5, with D unclear. The CDR3 spans 13 residues. Germline CDR1 reads LNHDA; CDR2 reads SQIVND (reference sequence). V was cut by 5 bases and J by 5 bases, with 10 bases left in between.

The chain links TRBV5-1 to TRBJ1-1, with 7 bases lining up with TRBD1. In germline, CDR1 is SGHRS, CDR2 YFSETQ. This CDR3 comprises 14 residues. Germline trimming cut 2 bases from V and 6 bases from J; bases unmatched to any gene: 7. The CDR3 region has the DNA TGCGCCAGCAGCTTCTTTGAGGGGGCCGCTGAAGCTTTCTTT. Its protein is CASSFFEGAAEAFF.

The chain couples TRBV13 to TRBJ1-1; 7 bases match TRBD1. Trimming took 6 bases from V and 0 from J; bases not matched to a gene: 10. From germline, CDR1 is PRHDT and CDR2 FYEKMQ (reference sequence). This CDR3 comprises 16 residues. CDR3 loop: CASSSLGGQMNTEAFF. The CDR3 coding sequence is TGTGCCAGCAGTTCCCTCGGGGGACAGATGAACACTGAAGCTTTCTTT.

V gene TRBV6-1 combines with J gene TRBJ1-5; possible D gene TRBD1, 6 bases. The CDR3 has 18 amino acids. V was pared by 4 bases and J by 3 bases, with 22 bases between. CDR1 is MNHNS, CDR2 SASEGT, per germline. CDR3 DNA sequence: TGTGCCAGCAGTGGGGCGGTCGGGACAAGACCAACCAATCAGCCCCAGCATTTT. It is translated as CASSGAVGTRPTNQPQHF.

This sequence joins TRBV4-3 and TRBJ2-5; 7 bases map to TRBD1. The CDR3 is 15 amino acids. The germline gives CDR1 LGHNA, CDR2 YSLEER. Germline trimming cut 1 base from V and 3 bases from J; bases unmatched to any gene: 5. CDR3 sequence: CASSQAGQQEETQYF. Here the CDR3 DNA reads TGCGCCAGCAGCCAAGCGGGACAGCAGGAAGAGACCCAGTACTTC.

This chain connects TRBV18 to TRBJ1-1; 11 bases agree with TRBD1. The J segment lost 10 bases and the V segment lost 2 bases, leaving 9 bases of the junction unmatched. The CDR3 has 15 residues. CDR1 is KGHSH and CDR2 is LQKENI in the germline V gene. The CDR3 region is CASSPSSGTGGAAFF. In DNA form, the CDR3 reads TGTGCCAGCTCACCATCATCCGGGACAGGGGGTGCAGCTTTCTTT.